These 21 T cell receptor beta chains share one sample of origin, sequenced in a study of cytomegalovirus exposure and HLA in healthy donors. Use of 60 Vbeta and 13 Jbeta primers characterized the PCR. Sequencing was performed with immunoSEQ multiplex PCR; in TCRdb, only in-frame clones are kept and a portion is missing. In the table there are more than 150,000 clones, around 81% of which are singletons. Sequencing was carried out using PBMCs. The source is a woman in her thirties in good health and CMV-seronegative.

The V call is TRBV5-1, the J call TRBJ2-7; 7 nucleotides align to TRBD1. Looked up from germline, CDR1 is SGHRS and CDR2 is YFSETQ. Germline trimming cut 2 bases from V and 5 bases from J; bases unmatched to any gene: 7. This CDR3 spans 14 amino acids. Here the CDR3 DNA reads TGCGCCAGCAGCTTTTGGCAGGGGGTCAACGAGCAGTACTTC. This translates into CASSFWQGVNEQYF.

The chain is built from TRBV5-1 and TRBJ2-1; D possibly corresponds to TRBD2 (6 bases). The V gene's germline CDR1 is SGHRS and CDR2 YFSETQ. The germline V and J ends were trimmed by 2 bases and 7 bases, with 13 bases remaining between them. The CDR3 is 14 amino acids. CDR3 residues: CASSLGEVTNEQFF. The CDR3 nucleotides are TGCGCCAGCAGCTTAGGGGAGGTTACGAATGAGCAGTTCTTC.

The V gene is TRBV11-2, the J gene TRBJ2-5; a possible D gene is TRBD2 (7 bases). Looked up from germline, CDR1 is SGHAT and CDR2 is FQNNGV. V lost 5 bases and J 5 bases, leaving 9 bases between the germline ends. The CDR3 consists of 12 residues. CDR3 region: CASSRGAETQYF. CDR3 sequence (DNA): TGTGCCAGCAGCCGGGGGGCCGAGACCCAGTACTTC.

This chain connects TRBV10-3 to TRBJ1-1; a weak D match, TRBD1 (6 bases). Germline V gives CDR1 ENHRY, CDR2 SYGVKD. The CDR3 has 14 amino acids. Trimming removed 6 bases from V and 2 bases from J, with 13 bases in between. The CDR3 here is CAISDRSVNTEAFF. The CDR3 DNA reads TGTGCCATCAGCGACAGGTCGGTAAACACTGAAGCTTTCTTT.

This sequence joins TRBV7-2 and TRBJ1-2; D gene ambiguous. CDR3 length: 13 residues. Germline-derived CDR1 and CDR2 are SGHTA and FQGNSA. The ends were cut back, 0 bases at V and 3 bases at J, with 5 bases in the middle. The CDR3 DNA sequence: TGTGCCAGCAGCTTAGCGCAGGACTATGGCTACACCTTC. Its protein product is CASSLAQDYGYTF.

The chain has TRBV6-6 and TRBJ1-5, with D possibly being TRBD1 (5 bases). Between the trimmed V and J ends, which lost 5 bases and 6 bases, there was a span of 11 bases. The CDR3 covers 13 residues. Germline loops: CDR1 MNHNY, CDR2 SVGAGI (reference sequence). The CDR3 nucleotides are TGTGCCAGCAGTCGTCAGGGTCGTCAGCCCCAGCATTTT. It codes for CASSRQGRQPQHF.

The V call is TRBV6-5, the J call TRBJ2-7; D is perhaps TRBD2 (6 bases). The germline V and J ends were trimmed by 6 bases and 3 bases, with 12 bases remaining between them. This CDR3 has 13 amino acids. Germline V gene data show CDR1 as MNHEY and CDR2 as SVGAGI. The chain's CDR3 is CASSSGTYYEQYF. The CDR3 region has the DNA TGTGCCAGCAGCTCCGGGACTTACTACGAGCAGTACTTC.

This clone has more than one count but fewer than ten. The V and J genes are TRBV5-1 and TRBJ2-1; TRBD1 matches 7 bases. Trimming cost V 0 bases and J 4 bases; bases outside gene matches: 7. Germline V CDR1 and CDR2: SGHRS, YFSETQ. The CDR3 is 16 amino acids. As DNA, the CDR3 is TGCGCCAGCAGCTTGGGGGACAGTAACCTTTACAATGAGCAGTTCTTC. As protein: CASSLGDSNLYNEQFF.

This clone showed up just a few times. The rearrangement uses TRBV19 and TRBJ1-5; D is possibly TRBD1 (5 bases). The CDR3 is 13 residues long. V lost 5 bases and J 6 bases, leaving 11 bases between the germline ends. The germline CDR1 and CDR2 sequences are LNHDA and SQIVND (reference sequence). The CDR3 region has the DNA TGTGCCAGTAGTGCATCCGGGGGTCAGCCCCAGCATTTT. Encoded protein: CASSASGGQPQHF.

The chain couples TRBV7-2 to TRBJ2-3; no definite D call. Germline V CDR1 and CDR2: SGHTA, FQGNSA. The V gene lost 5 bases and the J gene lost 1 base, with 7 bases spanning the gap. The CDR3 sequence is 13 residues long. CDR3 amino acids: CASSPSGTDTQYF. CDR3 DNA: TGTGCCAGCAGCCCCAGTGGCACAGATACGCAGTATTTT. The complete variable domain, with remaining parts taken from reference TRBV7-2 and TRBJ2-3, reads GAGVSQSPSNKVTEKGKDVELRCDPISGHTALYWYRQSLGQGLEFLIYFQGNSAPDKSGLPSDRFSAERTGGSVSTLTIQRTQQEDSAVYLCASSPSGTDTQYFGPGTRLTVL.

This clone has only a few counts. J is TRBJ2-2 and V is TRBV11-2; the D is unclear. In germline, CDR1 is SGHAT, CDR2 FQNNGV. Trimming removed 5 bases from V and 4 bases from J, with 8 bases in between. The CDR3 is 13 residues long. Here the CDR3 DNA reads TGTGCCAGCAGCCCCATTTCCACCGGGGAGCTGTTTTTT. Translation gives CASSPISTGELFF. The variable domain in full, completed from reference TRBV11-2 and TRBJ2-2, reads EAGVAQSPRYKIIEKRQSVAFWCNPISGHATLYWYQQILGQGPKLLIQFQNNGVVDDSQLPKDRFSAERLKGVDSTLKIQPAKLEDSAVYLCASSPISTGELFFGEGSRLTVL.

This clone was seen just once. V is TRBV7-2 and J is TRBJ2-5; 8 positions agree with TRBD2. The junction had 5 bases not matched to a gene; V was cut back by 5 bases and J by 3 bases. Looked up from germline, CDR1 is SGHTA and CDR2 is FQGNSA. The CDR3 runs to 14 residues. The CDR3 here is CASSKAGVKETQYF. CDR3 nucleotides: TGTGCCAGCAGCAAAGCGGGGGTGAAAGAGACCCAGTACTTC.

The chain links TRBV11-2 to TRBJ1-1; D unclear. In germline, CDR1 is SGHAT, CDR2 FQNNGV. The CDR3 totals 16 residues. The V and J ends lost 7 bases and 0 bases respectively, with 18 bases between them. The CDR3 sequence is CASKSLKGEMNTEAFF. In DNA form, the CDR3 reads TGTGCCAGCAAGTCGTTAAAGGGAGAAATGAACACTGAAGCTTTCTTT. The full variable domain, completed using reference TRBV11-2 and TRBJ1-1, is EAGVAQSPRYKIIEKRQSVAFWCNPISGHATLYWYQQILGQGPKLLIQFQNNGVVDDSQLPKDRFSAERLKGVDSTLKIQPAKLEDSAVYLCASKSLKGEMNTEAFFGQGTRLTVV.

CDR3 in DNA: TGTGCCAGCTCACCATTTTTCGCTAGCGACCGTGAAGATACGCAGTATTTT. Translation: CASSPFFASDREDTQYF. This sequence joins TRBV18 and TRBJ2-3; possible D gene TRBD2, 6 bases. The germline V gene has CDR1 KGHSH and CDR2 LQKENI. Trimming stripped 2 bases from V and 5 bases from J, with 20 bases between. CDR3 size: 17 residues.

V usage is TRBV2 and J usage is TRBJ2-5; D gene unclear. Trimming stripped 7 bases from V and 5 bases from J, with 8 bases between. The CDR3 is made up of 11 amino acids. CDR1 and CDR2 from the germline V gene are SNHLY and FYNNEI. The CDR3 DNA reads as TGTGCCAGCAAATACGGGGAGACCCAGTACTTC. Amino acids: CASKYGETQYF.

This clone appeared a single time. V and J are TRBV28 and TRBJ1-6, with D tentatively TRBD1 (5 bases). The CDR3 sequence is 12 residues long. Per germline, CDR1 MDHEN and CDR2 SYDVKM. The germline V and J ends were trimmed by 5 bases and 7 bases, with 6 bases remaining between them. The CDR3 region is CASSRTNSPLHF. The CDR3 nucleotides read TGTGCCAGCAGTCGGACAAATTCACCCCTCCACTTT.

In its sample, this clone was seen once. This rearrangement joins TRBV27 to TRBJ2-2, with 10 bases that match TRBD2. The V and J ends lost 4 bases and 3 bases, in that order; junction bases with no gene match: 8. Germline lookup yields CDR1 MNHEY and CDR2 SMNVEV (reference sequence). The CDR3 runs to 17 residues. The CDR3 DNA is TGTGCCAGCAGTTCCCAGCCTAGCGGGGGAGACACCGGGGAGCTGTTTTTT. This translates into CASSSQPSGGDTGELFF.

The V and J genes are TRBV7-2 and TRBJ2-5; 10 nucleotides line up with TRBD2. V shed 6 bases and J 4 bases; nucleotides not matched to a gene: 11. Germline V CDR1 and CDR2: SGHTA, FQGNSA. The length of the CDR3 is 16 residues. CDR3 sequence: CASRGPGLAMRETQYF. DNA for the CDR3: TGTGCCAGCAGAGGACCGGGACTAGCGATGAGAGAGACCCAGTACTTC.

V and J are TRBV5-5 and TRBJ2-7; D is undetermined. Looked up from germline, CDR1 is SGHKS and CDR2 is YYEKEE (reference sequence). Trimming stripped 4 bases from V and 0 bases from J, with 23 bases between. The CDR3 is made up of 18 amino acids. CDR3 protein: CASSRSQSAPLSSYEQYF. DNA for the CDR3: TGTGCCAGCAGCCGTAGCCAAAGCGCGCCTCTTAGCTCCTACGAGCAGTACTTC.

Details on this clone: The sample has other DNA sequences that encode this CDR3 too. This chain's CDR3 is CASSYSSGNTIYF. For the CDR3, the DNA is TGTGCCAGCAGTTACTCTTCGGGGAACACCATATATTTT. V is TRBV6-5 and J is TRBJ1-3; no clear D. Germline V gene data show CDR1 as MNHEY and CDR2 as SVGAGI. Trimming stripped 0 bases from V and 7 bases from J, with 7 bases between. This CDR3 has 13 residues.

This chain links TRBV16 with TRBJ1-2, with TRBD1 matching 7 bases. The CDR3 is 15 residues long. Germline values: CDR1 KGHSY, CDR2 FQNENV. V lost 4 bases, J lost 3 bases, and 8 bases stayed unmatched. CDR3 residues: CASSLRGQSYYGYTF. In nucleotides, the CDR3 is TGTGCCAGCAGCCTCCGGGGACAGTCCTACTATGGCTACACCTTC.